This entry is about one T cell receptor beta chain. This CDR3 region has 15 residues. Trimming removed 5 bases from V and 2 bases from J, with 13 bases in between. Germline CDR1 reads SEHNR; CDR2 reads FQNEAQ (reference sequence). This record comes from a study of blood T cell repertoires in COVID-19. About the research overall: Collection of acute and convalescent COVID-19 samples took place in the United States, Italy and Spain. Sources were T cells, B-cell-depleted T cells, or PBMCs; the material itself was cDNA or gDNA.

Original processing methods: From reference gene primer amplification, estimates of nucleated cell counts were derived. Sequencing used immunoSEQ multiplex PCR; TCRdb keeps in-frame clones, though not all of them. V and J calls plus clone size are reproduced from that table; the DNA served to infer D and trimming. This table holds 150,000 to 180,000 clones, approximately 80% found once. The sample was peripheral blood. The chain has TRBV7-9 and TRBJ1-5; D is ambiguous. This receptor was taken from a woman in her sixties with acute or convalescent COVID-19. CDR3 sequence (DNA): TGTGCCAGCAGCAACCCGGAGGGAGGCAATCAGCCCCAGCATTTT. It yields the protein CASSNPEGGNQPQHF.